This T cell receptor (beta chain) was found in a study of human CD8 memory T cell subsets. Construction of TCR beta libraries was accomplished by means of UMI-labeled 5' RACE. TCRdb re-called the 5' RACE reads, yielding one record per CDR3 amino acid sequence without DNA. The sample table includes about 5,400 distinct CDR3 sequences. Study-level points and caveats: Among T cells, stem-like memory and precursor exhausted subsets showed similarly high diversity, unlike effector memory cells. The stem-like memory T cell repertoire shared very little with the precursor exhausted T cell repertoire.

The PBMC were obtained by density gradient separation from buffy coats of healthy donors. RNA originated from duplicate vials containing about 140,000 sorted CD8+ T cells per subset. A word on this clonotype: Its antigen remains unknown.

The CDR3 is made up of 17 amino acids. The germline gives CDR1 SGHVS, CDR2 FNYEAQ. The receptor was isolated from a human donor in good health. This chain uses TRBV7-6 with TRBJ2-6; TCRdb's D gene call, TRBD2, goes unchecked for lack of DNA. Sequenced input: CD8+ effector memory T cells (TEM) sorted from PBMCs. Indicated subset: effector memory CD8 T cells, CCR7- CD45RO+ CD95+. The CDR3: CASSLLIQGSGANVLTF.